Following are 24 T cell receptor beta chains from one sample sequenced in a study of shared clonotypes between healthy human individuals. Naivety among CD8 cells was defined by CD45RO negativity and positive CCR7 selection, thereby excluding terminally differentiated effector memory CD45RA+ cells. Produced via immunoSEQ multiplex PCR; TCRdb's table is partial and in-frame only. The top ten clones hold under 1.5% of a sample with about 2 million clones, over 85% of them seen once. Sequenced material: naive CD8+ T cells sorted from blood. Receptors originate from a man aged 18 to 30 in good health.

The chain links TRBV25-1 to TRBJ2-7; TRBD2 might be the D (6 bases). V lost 6 bases to trimming and J lost 1 base, with 13 bases between them. Germline V gives CDR1 MGHDK, CDR2 SYGVNS. The CDR3 spans 14 residues. This chain's CDR3 is CASSHYGGSYEQYF. As DNA, the CDR3 is TGTGCCAGCAGCCATTACGGGGGATCCTACGAGCAGTACTTC.

The chain employs TRBV30 and TRBJ2-5, with 8 nucleotides matching TRBD2. V trimming: 4 bases; J trimming: 5 bases; junction bases outside the gene matches: 12. Germline CDR1 and CDR2: GTSNPN and SVGIG (reference sequence). The CDR3 spans 15 residues. As DNA, the CDR3 is TGTGCCTGGACATGGGCGGGGGGAGGTCTCGAGACCCAGTACTTC. Translating gives CAWTWAGGGLETQYF.

With regard to this clone: This same CDR3 is encoded by further DNA sequences in the sample. Here the CDR3 reads CAISESVSGNTIYF. CDR3 DNA: TGTGCCATCAGTGAATCGGTCTCTGGAAACACCATATATTTT. The J gene is TRBJ1-3, the V gene TRBV10-3; D unresolved. CDR3 length: 14 amino acids. The germline gives CDR1 ENHRY, CDR2 SYGVKD. V was cut by 3 bases and J by 0 bases, with 6 bases left in between.

Concerning this clone itself: A much larger clone lies a single base off, so this may be a read error. This chain joins TRBV14 and TRBJ2-7; 11 bases line up with TRBD1. V lost 6 bases to trimming and J lost 3 bases; unmatched junction nucleotides: 4. This CDR3 has 14 amino acids. Germline CDR1 is SGHDN and CDR2 is FVKESK. The CDR3 sequence: CASSTGTGGYEQYF. In nucleotides, the CDR3 is TGTGCCAGCAGTACCGGGACAGGGGGCTACGAGCAGTACTTC.

This clone was counted once. The chain employs TRBV7-9 and TRBJ2-2; D perhaps matches TRBD1 (6 bases). V lost 10 bases to trimming and J lost 6 bases, with 18 bases between them. This CDR3 contains 14 residues. Germline CDR1 and CDR2: SEHNR and FQNEAQ (reference sequence). The CDR3 DNA is TGTGCCACCTTCGAGGGAGAGGGGGCCGGGGAGCTGTTTTTT. This encodes CATFEGEGAGELFF.

This chain links TRBV27 with TRBJ2-4, with D perhaps assigned TRBD1 or TRBD2 (5 bases each). CDR3 length equals 12 residues. Germline V gene data show CDR1 as MNHEY and CDR2 as SMNVEV (reference sequence). Deletions cut 6 bases from V and 6 bases from J, with 9 bases between. CDR3 sequence reads: CASRGDGNIQYF. The CDR3 nucleotides are TGTGCCAGCAGGGGGGACGGAAACATTCAGTACTTC.

Notes on this clone: Other DNA sequences in this specimen translate into the identical CDR3. The chain combines TRBV7-9 with TRBJ1-4; 9 bases line up with TRBD1. Germline V gene lookup returns CDR1 SEHNR and CDR2 FQNEAQ (reference sequence). The CDR3 has 14 residues. V trimming: 5 bases; J trimming: 5 bases; junction bases outside the gene matches: 3. The DNA of the CDR3 is TGTGCCAGCAGCCTCGGGACAGGGAATGAAAAACTGTTTTTT. It yields the protein CASSLGTGNEKLFF.

About this clone: Other DNA sequences from this sample encode an identical CDR3 as well. For the CDR3, the DNA is TGTGCCAGCAGCTTTCGGGGCGGTAATGGCTACACCTTC. This gives the protein CASSFRGGNGYTF. The rearrangement joins TRBV5-4 to TRBJ1-2, with a tentative D call TRBD1 (5 bases). Germline values: CDR1 SGHNT, CDR2 YYREEE (reference sequence). This CDR3 is built from 13 residues. Trimming took 2 bases from V and 6 from J, leaving 11 bases between them.

V usage is TRBV4-2 and J usage is TRBJ2-7, with 10 bases that match TRBD2. Unmatched junction bases numbered 1, after V lost 2 bases and J lost 3 bases. The length of the CDR3 is 14 residues. CDR1 is LGHNA, CDR2 YNFKEQ, per germline. CDR3 sequence (DNA): TGTGCCAGCAGCCAAATAGCGGGAGGCTACGAGCAGTACTTC. This sequence encodes CASSQIAGGYEQYF.

The V call is TRBV6-5, the J call TRBJ2-2; 7 bases line up with TRBD2. Germline CDR1 MNHEY, CDR2 SVGAGI. This CDR3 has 14 residues. The V segment lost 6 bases and the J segment 2 bases; nucleotides outside the gene matches: 3. The CDR3 coding sequence is TGTGCCAGCAGAAGCGGGGCAAACACCGGGGAGCTGTTTTTT. It codes for CASRSGANTGELFF.

Comments on this clone: The sample carries other DNA sequences with the same CDR3. The chain employs TRBV9 and TRBJ2-5; 11 bases are shared with TRBD2. The V gene end was trimmed by 3 bases and the J gene end by 0 bases; junction bases not matched to a gene: 4. CDR3 length: 16 amino acids. Germline V CDR1 and CDR2: SGDLS, YYNGEE. CDR3 coding DNA: TGTGCCAGCAGCGAGGGGACTAGCGGCGACCAAGAGACCCAGTACTTC. Its translation: CASSEGTSGDQETQYF.

The chain uses TRBV5-8 and TRBJ2-7; 10 bases are a match to TRBD1. Germline V gene sequence: CDR1 SGHTS, CDR2 YDEGEE. The ends lost 4 bases at V and 1 base at J; junction bases unmatched: 5. CDR3 length: 15 residues. The CDR3 bases are TGTGCCAGCAGCAACCGGGACAGGGGTTCCTACGAGCAGTACTTC. Amino acids: CASSNRDRGSYEQYF.

The genes are TRBV6-5 and TRBJ2-7; D is undetermined. The CDR3 consists of 13 residues. V shed 0 bases and J shed 5 bases, with 8 bases lying between them. Looked up from germline, CDR1 is MNHEY and CDR2 is SVGAGI. CDR3 loop: CASSYSNLHEQYF. CDR3 DNA sequence: TGTGCCAGCAGTTACTCGAATCTTCACGAGCAGTACTTC.

J is TRBJ2-2 and V is TRBV5-8, with D unclear. V was pared by 0 bases and J by 6 bases, with 9 bases between. The germline V gene encodes CDR1 SGHTS and CDR2 YDEGEE. CDR3 length: 14 amino acids. In DNA, the CDR3 is TGTGCCAGCAGCTTGGAGGCTCAGCCCGGGGAGCTGTTTTTT. The encoded protein is CASSLEAQPGELFF.

This chain uses TRBV7-2 with TRBJ2-3, with 7 bases aligning to TRBD2. The trim removed 4 bases at V and 3 bases at J, leaving 10 bases unmatched. Per the germline V gene, CDR1 is SGHTA and CDR2 is FQGNSA. The length of the CDR3 is 16 residues. CDR3 coding DNA: TGTGCCAGCAGCTCCCCGGGACTAAAAGTAACAGATACGCAGTATTTT. Translation gives CASSSPGLKVTDTQYF.

The chain joins TRBV11-2 to TRBJ1-4; D unresolved. The length of the CDR3 is 13 residues. Germline lookup yields CDR1 SGHAT and CDR2 FQNNGV. V was pared by 5 bases and J by 7 bases, with 11 bases between. The CDR3 bases are TGTGCCAGCAGCCGCGTGAGGGCTGAAAAACTGTTTTTT. Its translation: CASSRVRAEKLFF. The complete variable domain, with remaining parts taken from reference TRBV11-2 and TRBJ1-4, reads EAGVAQSPRYKIIEKRQSVAFWCNPISGHATLYWYQQILGQGPKLLIQFQNNGVVDDSQLPKDRFSAERLKGVDSTLKIQPAKLEDSAVYLCASSRVRAEKLFFGSGTQLSVL.

The chain is built from TRBV7-9 and TRBJ2-7, with 8 nucleotides matching TRBD1. The V and J ends lost 7 bases and 7 bases, in that order; junction bases with no gene match: 12. The CDR3 covers 14 residues. In germline, CDR1 is SEHNR, CDR2 FQNEAQ (reference sequence). The CDR3 DNA reads as TGTGCCAGCACCTCGACGACAGGGGCAGATGAGCAGTACTTC. Encoded protein: CASTSTTGADEQYF. Complete variable domain (other parts from reference TRBV7-9 and TRBJ2-7): DTGVSQNPRHKITKRGQNVTFRCDPISEHNRLYWYRQTLGQGPEFLTYFQNEAQLEKSRLLSDRFSAERPKGSFSTLEIQRTEQGDSAMYLCASTSTTGADEQYFGPGTRLTVT.

This rearrangement joins TRBV27 to TRBJ1-6, with 7 bases lining up with TRBD1. Germline CDR1 is MNHEY and CDR2 is SMNVEV (reference sequence). The V gene end was trimmed by 3 bases and the J gene end by 3 bases; junction bases not matched to a gene: 5. The CDR3 runs to 16 residues. CDR3 sequence reads: CASSFRGAVYNSPLHF. Here the CDR3 DNA reads TGTGCCAGCAGTTTCAGGGGGGCGGTCTATAATTCACCCCTCCACTTT.

The chain carries TRBV7-9 and TRBJ2-3; D remains ambiguous. The germline V gene encodes CDR1 SEHNR and CDR2 FQNEAQ (reference sequence). The CDR3 loop spans 16 amino acids. Trimming cost V 4 bases and J 1 base, with 15 bases left between them. CDR3 in amino acids: CASSSLQIGGTDTQYF. CDR3 in DNA: TGTGCCAGCAGCTCGCTACAAATCGGTGGCACAGATACGCAGTATTTT. Combining the CDR3 with reference TRBV7-9 and TRBJ2-3 gives the whole variable domain DTGVSQNPRHKITKRGQNVTFRCDPISEHNRLYWYRQTLGQGPEFLTYFQNEAQLEKSRLLSDRFSAERPKGSFSTLEIQRTEQGDSAMYLCASSSLQIGGTDTQYFGPGTRLTVL.

In this sample, this clone turned up once. The chain joins TRBV5-7 to TRBJ1-4; D call uncertain. TRBV5-7 is designated an ORF whose function remains uncertain. V lost 4 bases to trimming and J lost 0 bases, with 13 bases between them. This CDR3 is 16 amino acids long. CDR3 nucleotides: TGTGCCAGCAGCCCGACCGTAGTTGCAACTAATGAAAAACTGTTTTTT. Translated: CASSPTVVATNEKLFF.

This clone was seen once. The same CDR3 can be traced to other DNA sequences in this sample. The rearrangement links TRBV6-5 to TRBJ2-1; D is uncertain. The CDR3 totals 16 residues. V lost 0 bases and J lost 0, with 9 bases in between. Germline V gives CDR1 MNHEY, CDR2 SVGAGI. CDR3 in DNA: TGTGCCAGCAGTTACTCCGGTCAGAGCTCCTACAATGAGCAGTTCTTC. It yields the protein CASSYSGQSSYNEQFF.

V and J are TRBV6-5 and TRBJ2-7; 8 bases fit TRBD1. This CDR3 contains 15 residues. Germline assignment: CDR1 MNHEY and CDR2 SVGAGI. Trimming cost V 2 bases and J 3 bases; bases outside gene matches: 6. The chain's CDR3 is CASSYGSGGGYEQYF. The CDR3 nucleotides read TGTGCCAGCAGTTACGGCTCAGGGGGCGGCTACGAGCAGTACTTC.

The J gene is TRBJ2-1, the V gene TRBV5-6; 11 bases map to TRBD2. From germline, CDR1 is SGHDT and CDR2 YYEEEE. V shed 3 bases, J shed 8 bases, and the junction held 10 bases outside the gene matches. CDR3 length: 16 residues. Written as DNA, the CDR3 is TGTGCCAGCAGCTCCGGGACTAGCGGCTCCAGGGATGAGCAGTTCTTC. Protein: CASSSGTSGSRDEQFF.

CDR3 residues: CAISSTGLADTQYF. CDR3 coding DNA: TGTGCCATCTCCTCCACCGGGTTGGCAGATACGCAGTATTTT. V is TRBV19 and J is TRBJ2-3; no firm D call. V lost 10 bases and J 4 bases, leaving 18 bases between the germline ends. The CDR3 spans 14 residues. Germline-derived CDR1 and CDR2 are LNHDA and SQIVND (reference sequence).